The clone carrying this TCR beta chain was counted only a few times. Other nucleotide sequences from this sample produce the same CDR3. Here immunoSEQ multiplex PCR was the method, and the copy in TCRdb shows in-frame clones only, minus some. The data show around 990,000 clones, with 70% to 80% seen just once and roughly 0.9% held by the top ten. This sample was included in a study of shared clonotypes between healthy human individuals. Sequences were obtained from memory CD4+ T cells from PBMCs. As for subset: CD45RA-negative fraction. The clonotype was recovered from a man aged 18 to 30 in good health. Some clones in this sample may be carry-over from other donors' samples.

CDR3 amino acids: CASSLHGNTEAFF. CDR3 coding DNA: TGTGCCAGCAGCTTACACGGGAACACTGAAGCTTTCTTT. The chain uses TRBV7-2 and TRBJ1-1; no firm D call. The V gene's germline CDR1 is SGHTA and CDR2 FQGNSA. Trimming removed 2 bases from V and 1 base from J, with 5 bases in between. This CDR3 comprises 13 residues. The full variable domain, completed using reference TRBV7-2 and TRBJ1-1, is GAGVSQSPSNKVTEKGKDVELRCDPISGHTALYWYRQSLGQGLEFLIYFQGNSAPDKSGLPSDRFSAERTGGSVSTLTIQRTQQEDSAVYLCASSLHGNTEAFFGQGTRLTVV.